This T cell receptor beta chain was sequenced during a study of shared clonotypes between healthy human individuals. The authors divided CD4+ cells into CD45RA+ naive and CD45RA-negative memory subsets. About this clone: Its antigen is still unknown.

Sorted-subset replicate PCRs used 200 ng DNA, some 30,000 T cell genomes. The protocol was immunoSEQ multiplex PCR, while the TCRdb copy is restricted to in-frame clones and leaves out a portion. The sample carries 2 million to 3 million clones, approximately 93% recorded once. The J segment lost 5 bases and the V segment lost 1 base, leaving 10 bases of the junction unmatched. The CDR3 totals 16 residues. CDR1 is GTSNPN, CDR2 SVGIG, per germline (reference sequence). Study observations and caveats: In this cohort, only blood was sampled, and tissue repertoires likely differ.

The clonotype originates from a man younger than 35 in good health. Some clones in this sample may be carry-over from other donors' samples. Sequenced sample: naive CD4+ T cells from PBMCs. Indicated subset: CD45RA+ positively selected. V usage is TRBV30 and J usage is TRBJ2-5; 10 nucleotides agree with TRBD2. The CDR3 region has the DNA TGTGCCTGGAGTGGAGGGGCTAGCGGGAGCGGGGAGACCCAGTACTTC. This codes for CAWSGGASGSGETQYF.